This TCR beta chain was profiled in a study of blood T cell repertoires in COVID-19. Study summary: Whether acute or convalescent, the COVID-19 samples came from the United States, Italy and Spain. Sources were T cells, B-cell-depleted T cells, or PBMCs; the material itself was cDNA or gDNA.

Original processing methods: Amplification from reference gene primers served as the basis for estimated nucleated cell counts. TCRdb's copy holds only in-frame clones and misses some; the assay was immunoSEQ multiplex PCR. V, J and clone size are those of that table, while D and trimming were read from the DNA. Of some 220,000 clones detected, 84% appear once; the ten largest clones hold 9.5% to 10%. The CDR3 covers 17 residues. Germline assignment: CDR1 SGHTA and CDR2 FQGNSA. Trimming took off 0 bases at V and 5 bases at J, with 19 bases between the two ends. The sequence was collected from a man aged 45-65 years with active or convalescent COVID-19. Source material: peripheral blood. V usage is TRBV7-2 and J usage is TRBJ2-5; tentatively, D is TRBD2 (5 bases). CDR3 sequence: CASSLAPVLNQRETQYF. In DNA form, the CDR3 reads TGTGCCAGCAGCTTAGCCCCCGTTTTGAATCAGCGGGAGACCCAGTACTTC. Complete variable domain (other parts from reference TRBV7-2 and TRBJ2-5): GAGVSQSPSNKVTEKGKDVELRCDPISGHTALYWYRQSLGQGLEFLIYFQGNSAPDKSGLPSDRFSAERTGGSVSTLTIQRTQQEDSAVYLCASSLAPVLNQRETQYFGPGTRLLVL.